These 6 T cell receptor beta chains came from one sample sequenced in a study of T-cell reconstitution after alpha-beta-depleted transplantation in children listed by TCRdb under 2016. In light of the paper, this sample's treatment or condition label describes: allogeneic hematopoietic cell transplantation with graft depleted of TCRalphabeta T cells and CD19 B cells. Library preparation was by PCR. The sequencer listed for this sample is Illumina HiSeq 2500. Molecular barcoding was employed in the preparation of TCR libraries, with unique molecular identifiers being used to normalize TCRbeta repertoire quantification. Using fastp at Q25 and MiXCR, TCRdb reprocessed the public reads and kept productive beta chains. A single entry per CDR3 protein holds the most common genes and DNA from its merged rows. This sample holds about 440,000 distinct CDR3 sequences; 43% were observed only once. Around 29% of the sample comes from the top ten.

This specimen consisted of PBMCs, obtained before TCRalphabeta/CD19-depleted stem cell transplant. These receptors came from a girl under 10 years old with aplastic anemia, due to receive a stem cell transplant.

The J gene is TRBJ2-3, the V gene TRBV7-3, with D tentatively TRBD2 (6 bases). The CDR3 sequence is 19 residues long. Germline lookup yields CDR1 SGHTA and CDR2 FQGTGA. Trimming removed 0 bases from V and 1 base from J, with 20 bases in between. The CDR3 sequence is CASSLTSGARGRGTDTQYF. The CDR3 DNA reads as TGTGCCAGCAGCTTAACGTCTGGGGCGCGGGGCAGGGGCACAGATACGCAGTATTTT.

V and J are TRBV29-1 and TRBJ1-6; D gene unclear. The CDR3 loop spans 15 amino acids. Trimming left V 0 bases short and J 7 bases short, with 13 bases between. Germline lookup yields CDR1 SQVTM and CDR2 ANQGSEA. The CDR3 region is CSVEDTVASNSPLHF. The CDR3 DNA reads as TGCAGCGTTGAAGACACAGTGGCCTCCAATTCACCCCTCCACTTT.

This clonotype was found a few times. The genes are TRBV10-3 and TRBJ2-2; D gene uncertain. The CDR3 covers 13 residues. Germline V CDR1 and CDR2: ENHRY, SYGVKD. V was cut by 8 bases and J by 7 bases, with 14 bases left in between. For the CDR3, the DNA is TGTGCCATCGGTGGAATTTACGGCGGGGAGCTGTTTTTT. As protein: CAIGGIYGGELFF.

The chain couples TRBV20-1 to TRBJ2-7, with 8 bases aligning to TRBD2. V gave up 6 bases and J gave up 2 bases; unmatched junction bases: 12. Germline CDR1 DFQATT, CDR2 SNEGSKA (reference sequence). The CDR3 consists of 15 residues. CDR3: CSAIVPSGRPYEQYF. In nucleotides, the CDR3 is TGCAGTGCAATCGTACCTAGCGGGCGCCCCTACGAGCAGTACTTC.

The sample holds many counts of this clonotype. The chain links TRBV13 to TRBJ2-6, with a tentative D call TRBD2 (6 bases). The CDR3 runs to 17 residues. The V end lost 5 bases, the J end lost 2 bases, and 16 bases lay between the germline ends. Germline CDR1 PRHDT, CDR2 FYEKMQ (reference sequence). As DNA, the CDR3 is TGTGCCAGCAGCCCCAACCCCGGGGAGGCTGGGGCCAACGTCCTGACTTTC. Its protein product is CASSPNPGEAGANVLTF.

This chain links TRBV29-1 with TRBJ2-3; D is unresolved. The V gene lost 2 bases and the J gene lost 4 bases, with 4 bases spanning the gap. CDR1 SQVTM and CDR2 ANQGSEA come from the germline V gene. CDR3 length equals 11 residues. CDR3 DNA: TGCAGCGTTGAAACGGCAGATACGCAGTATTTT. Its protein product is CSVETADTQYF.